A single sample is the source of the 9 T cell receptor beta chains below, sequenced in a study of blood T cell repertoires in COVID-19. Method: immunoSEQ multiplex PCR; TCRdb's copy keeps in-frame clones and lacks some. The sample carries 45,000 to 50,000 clones, roughly 83% recorded once. The sample comprised peripheral blood. These receptors all stem from a man in his sixties or seventies with acute or convalescent COVID-19.

The chain has TRBV19 and TRBJ2-5; possible D gene TRBD1, 5 bases. The germline CDR1 and CDR2 sequences are LNHDA and SQIVND (reference sequence). V was cut by 8 bases and J by 4 bases, with 20 bases left in between. This CDR3 has 15 residues. The CDR3 nucleotides read TGTGCCAGTGGGGCAGCTAAGGATCCCGGAGAGACCCAGTACTTC. It translates to CASGAAKDPGETQYF.

The CDR3 bases are TGTGCCAGCAGTTTAGGGGGCGGAGACAGGGATCAGCATTTT. Amino acid sequence: CASSLGGGDRDQHF. The chain recombines TRBV27 with TRBJ1-5, with TRBD1 matching over 7 bases. The CDR3 has 14 residues. J was trimmed by 13 bases and V by 2 bases; bases with no gene match: 11. Germline CDR1 and CDR2: MNHEY and SMNVEV (reference sequence).

The J gene is TRBJ2-5, the V gene TRBV4-1, with TRBD2 matching over 14 bases. CDR3 length: 18 residues. Germline-derived CDR1 and CDR2 are MGHRA and YSYEKL. V gave up 3 bases and J gave up 4 bases; unmatched junction bases: 10. Here the CDR3 reads CASSQWTSGGIRGETQYF. The CDR3 DNA reads TGCGCCAGCAGCCAGTGGACTAGCGGGGGGATTCGGGGAGAGACCCAGTACTTC.

The genes are TRBV27 and TRBJ1-1; maybe TRBD1 (6 bases). The CDR3 totals 16 residues. Trimming shortened V by 3 bases and J by 1 base, and 15 bases separated the two germline ends. Germline V gene sequence: CDR1 MNHEY, CDR2 SMNVEV (reference sequence). The CDR3 nucleotides read TGTGCCAGCAGTTTGGTCGGGACATCTCCGAACACTGAAGCTTTCTTT. It specifies CASSLVGTSPNTEAFF.

The V and J genes are TRBV5-1 and TRBJ1-1; 8 positions agree with TRBD1. Germline values: CDR1 SGHRS, CDR2 YFSETQ. The CDR3 has 13 amino acids. The V and J ends lost 5 bases and 3 bases, in that order; junction bases with no gene match: 3. CDR3 sequence (DNA): TGCGCCAGCAGGGACAGGGTTGACACTGAAGCTTTCTTT. Residues: CASRDRVDTEAFF. Looking up the rest from reference TRBV5-1 and TRBJ1-1 gives the full variable domain: KAGVTQTPRYLIKTRGQQVTLSCSPISGHRSVSWYQQTPGQGLQFLFEYFSETQRNKGNFPGRFSGRQFSNSRSEMNVSTLELGDSALYLCASRDRVDTEAFFGQGTRLTVV.

The V gene is TRBV3-1 (or the pseudogene TRBV3-2), the J gene TRBJ2-7; TRBD1 agrees at 9 bases. Germline CDR1 is LGHDT and CDR2 is YNNKEL (reference sequence). There are 16 residues in the CDR3. Losses at the gene ends were 3 bases for V and 5 bases for J; bases not matched to a gene: 11. DNA of the CDR3: TGTGCCAGCAGCCAGGGCGGAGGACAGGGGTCAAACGAGCAGTACTTC. Translation gives CASSQGGGQGSNEQYF.

The count of this clone is one. This chain joins TRBV19 and TRBJ1-5; 8 nucleotides align to TRBD1. Germline V gene lookup returns CDR1 LNHDA and CDR2 SQIVND (reference sequence). V lost 3 bases, J lost 7 bases, and 8 bases stayed unmatched. CDR3 length: 15 amino acids. CDR3 sequence reads: CASSMSGGLRQPQHF. The CDR3 region has the DNA TGTGCCAGTAGTATGTCAGGGGGCTTGAGACAGCCCCAGCATTTT.

This clone was detected only once. The chain has TRBV6-5 and TRBJ2-5, with 7 bases identical to TRBD2. From germline, CDR1 is MNHEY and CDR2 SVGAGI. Germline trimming cut 6 bases from V and 1 base from J; bases unmatched to any gene: 8. This CDR3 is 15 amino acids long. The CDR3 sequence: CASRAKRGPQETQYF. In DNA form, the CDR3 reads TGTGCCAGCAGGGCAAAGCGGGGTCCCCAAGAGACCCAGTACTTC.

This clone showed up just once. The rearrangement links TRBV24-1 to TRBJ2-2; TRBD1 aligns across 10 bases. Germline V gene lookup returns CDR1 KGHDR and CDR2 SFDVKD. The CDR3 is 14 amino acids. J was trimmed by 5 bases and V by 10 bases; bases with no gene match: 6. CDR3 bases: TGTGCCACAAGCGGGACAGGGGCTACCGGGGAGCTGTTTTTT. Translating gives CATSGTGATGELFF.